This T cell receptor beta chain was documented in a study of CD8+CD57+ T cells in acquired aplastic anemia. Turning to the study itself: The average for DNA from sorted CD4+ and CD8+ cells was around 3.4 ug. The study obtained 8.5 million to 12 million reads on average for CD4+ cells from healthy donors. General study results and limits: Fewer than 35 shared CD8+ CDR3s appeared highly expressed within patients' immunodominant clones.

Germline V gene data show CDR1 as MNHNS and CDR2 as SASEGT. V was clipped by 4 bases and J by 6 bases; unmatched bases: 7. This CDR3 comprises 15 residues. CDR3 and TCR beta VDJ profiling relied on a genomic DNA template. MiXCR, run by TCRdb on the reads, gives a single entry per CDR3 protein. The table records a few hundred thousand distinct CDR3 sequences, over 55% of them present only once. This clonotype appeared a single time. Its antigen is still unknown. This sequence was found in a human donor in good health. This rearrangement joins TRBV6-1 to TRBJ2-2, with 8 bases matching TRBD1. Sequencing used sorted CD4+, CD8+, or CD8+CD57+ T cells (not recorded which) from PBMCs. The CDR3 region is CASSARQGQAGELFF. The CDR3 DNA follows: TGTGCCAGCAGTGCCCGACAGGGGCAGGCCGGGGAGCTGTTTTTT.